Presented here are 22 T cell receptor beta chains from one specimen sequenced in a study of blood T cells in healthy people across ages. Primed by a sample-barcoded 5' primer and a J-beta primer mix, a second PCR proceeded for 7 to 11 cycles. From the 5' RACE reads, TCRdb called clonotypes with MiXCR, one entry per CDR3 protein. The sample shows some 800,000 distinct CDR3 sequences, roughly 25% of them seen only once. This sample also appeared in a second study, on T cells of mothers and their children.

The sequencing input was blood. The receptor set was obtained from a boy between 10 and 17 years old in good health.

The chain has TRBV27 and TRBJ2-1; 10 nucleotides align to TRBD2. The junction had 4 bases not matched to a gene; V was cut back by 3 bases and J by 5 bases. The CDR3 consists of 15 residues. Germline CDR1 MNHEY, CDR2 SMNVEV (reference sequence). This CDR3 reads CASSFSGLADNEQFF. The CDR3 DNA reads TGTGCCAGCAGTTTCTCTGGACTAGCGGACAATGAGCAGTTCTTC.

The chain recombines TRBV4-2 with TRBJ2-1; 9 nucleotides agree with TRBD1. Looked up from germline, CDR1 is LGHNA and CDR2 is YNFKEQ. The CDR3 contains 16 residues. Trimming at V came to 4 bases and at J to 9 bases, leaving 13 bases not matched to a gene. The CDR3 sequence is CASSPETGDRGAEQFF. In nucleotides, the CDR3 is TGTGCCAGCAGCCCCGAAACCGGTGACAGGGGGGCTGAGCAGTTCTTC.

V usage is TRBV7-6 and J usage is TRBJ2-5; 7 bases fit TRBD1. The J call may not be correct, given that the DNA end is closer to TRBJ2-7. The CDR3 spans 18 residues. Germline lookup yields CDR1 SGHVS and CDR2 FNYEAQ. Here the CDR3 reads CASSLDSRGSGGGYEQYF. The CDR3 DNA reads TGTGCCAGCAGCTTAGATTCAAGGGGCTCAGGGGGTGGCTACGAGCAGTACTTC.

The rearrangement links TRBV11-2 to TRBJ2-2, with TRBD2 identical over 13 bases. This CDR3 is built from 19 residues. From germline, CDR1 is SGHAT and CDR2 FQNNGV. J was trimmed by 5 bases and V by 3 bases; bases with no gene match: 12. The CDR3 spells CASSLEPGLAGRRTGELFF. CDR3 sequence (DNA): TGTGCCAGCAGCTTGGAACCGGGACTAGCGGGGAGGAGGACCGGGGAGCTGTTTTTT.

The chain carries TRBV28 and TRBJ2-7; 10 bases match TRBD2. V gave up 7 bases and J gave up 4 bases; unmatched junction bases: 4. The CDR3 consists of 13 residues. Germline CDR1 is MDHEN and CDR2 is SYDVKM. The CDR3 DNA sequence: TGTGCCAGCAAGGGACTAGCGAGTTACGAGCAGTACTTC. It yields the protein CASKGLASYEQYF.

This clonotype was seen a handful of times. The gene calls are TRBV4-1 and TRBJ2-2, with no clear D. Deletions cut 1 base from V and 2 bases from J, with 5 bases between. This CDR3 comprises 14 residues. CDR1 and CDR2 from the germline V gene are MGHRA and YSYEKL. The chain's CDR3 is CASSQALNTGELFF. CDR3 coding DNA: TGCGCCAGCAGCCAAGCCCTAAACACCGGGGAGCTGTTTTTT.

This clonotype appeared a few times. This chain joins TRBV29-1 and TRBJ2-3, with D uncertain. Germline values: CDR1 SQVTM, CDR2 ANQGSEA. V lost 3 bases, J lost 2 bases, and 9 bases lay in between. This CDR3 spans 13 amino acids. CDR3 nucleotide sequence: TGCAGCGTTGAGCCGGCAGACACAGATACGCAGTATTTT. As protein: CSVEPADTDTQYF.

The chain uses TRBV5-1 and TRBJ2-5; no clear D gene. Trimming shortened V by 2 bases and J by 7 bases, and 6 bases separated the two germline ends. The germline V gene encodes CDR1 SGHRS and CDR2 YFSETQ. The CDR3 is 11 residues long. This CDR3 is CASSFDTTQYF. CDR3 coding DNA: TGCGCCAGCAGCTTTGACACGACCCAGTACTTC.

The chain recombines TRBV29-1 with TRBJ1-4; TRBD1 is a possible D gene (5 bases). V lost 1 base to trimming and J lost 8 bases, with 11 bases between them. CDR1 and CDR2 from the germline V gene are SQVTM and ANQGSEA. This CDR3 has 13 amino acids. The CDR3 sequence is CSVEVGGNEKLFF. The CDR3, as DNA: TGCAGCGTTGAAGTCGGGGGAAACGAAAAACTGTTTTTT.

This sequence joins TRBV27 and TRBJ2-1; D is unresolved. CDR1 is MNHEY and CDR2 is SMNVEV in the germline V gene (reference sequence). CDR3 length: 13 amino acids. Between the trimmed V and J ends, which lost 4 bases and 5 bases, there was a span of 9 bases. The CDR3 DNA sequence: TGTGCCAGCAGTTATGGCCCCCACAATGAGCAGTTCTTC. Its translation is CASSYGPHNEQFF.

This clonotype has just a few counts. V usage is TRBV7-2 and J usage is TRBJ2-3; D is possibly TRBD1 or TRBD2 (5 bases each). This CDR3 is 14 amino acids long. Germline V gene sequence: CDR1 SGHTA, CDR2 FQGNSA. V was cut by 6 bases and J by 3 bases, with 13 bases left in between. DNA for the CDR3: TGTGCCAGCAGGGGGGACGAGGGAACAGATACGCAGTATTTT. Its translation: CASRGDEGTDTQYF.

This clonotype was seen a handful of times. This CDR3 reads CASSSTLQGFSNQPQHF. CDR3 sequence (DNA): TGTGCCAGCAGCTCTACGCTGCAGGGGTTTAGCAATCAGCCCCAGCATTTT. The chain carries TRBV7-9 and TRBJ1-5, with D perhaps TRBD1 (6 bases). In germline, CDR1 is SEHNR, CDR2 FQNEAQ (reference sequence). V was trimmed by 4 bases and J by 0 bases, leaving 16 bases between them. This CDR3 has 17 residues.

The gene calls are TRBV27 and TRBJ1-5; D is possibly TRBD1 (5 bases). V dropped 7 bases and J dropped 3 bases, with 16 bases sitting between them. The CDR3 has 15 amino acids. Looked up from germline, CDR1 is MNHEY and CDR2 is SMNVEV (reference sequence). CDR3 in DNA: TGTGCCAGCAAATCAACACAGGCTAACAATCAGCCCCAGCATTTT. It specifies CASKSTQANNQPQHF.

With regard to this clonotype: A read error may produce the germline difference seen at one junction end. This chain joins TRBV29-1 and TRBJ2-1; D is perhaps TRBD2 (6 bases). The CDR3 is made up of 17 amino acids. CDR1 and CDR2 (germline): SQVTM, ANQGSEA. This CDR3 reads CSVRGIRSAPGSDEQFF. The CDR3 coding sequence is TGCAGCGTTCGCGGGATTCGGTCAGCCCCAGGCTCGGATGAACAGTTCTTC.

This clonotype was seen more than once but under ten times. J is TRBJ2-7 and V is TRBV28; a weak D match, TRBD1 (6 bases). This CDR3 contains 15 residues. The V and J ends lost 5 bases and 9 bases respectively, with 23 bases between them. CDR1 MDHEN and CDR2 SYDVKM come from the germline V gene. The CDR3 loop reads CASSTIHRVVFGQYF. CDR3 sequence (DNA): TGTGCCAGCAGTACAATCCACAGGGTAGTATTTGGGCAGTACTTC. Using reference TRBV28 and TRBJ2-7 for the parts outside the CDR3, the full variable domain is DVKVTQSSRYLVKRTGEKVFLECVQDMDHENMFWYRQDPGLGLRLIYFSYDVKMKEKGDIPEGYSVSREKKERFSLILESASTNQTSMYLCASSTIHRVVFGQYFGPGTRLTVT.

This clonotype was recorded a few times. This chain connects TRBV7-9 to TRBJ2-7; TRBD2 aligns across 7 bases. CDR3 length: 18 amino acids. The V segment lost 5 bases and the J segment 0 bases; nucleotides outside the gene matches: 16. Germline values: CDR1 SEHNR, CDR2 FQNEAQ (reference sequence). This chain's CDR3 is CASSGEGSGLVFSYEQYF. The CDR3 nucleotides read TGTGCCAGCAGCGGCGAAGGCTCCGGACTAGTGTTCTCCTACGAGCAGTACTTC.

The chain combines TRBV7-2 with TRBJ1-2; unclear D gene. The germline V gene encodes CDR1 SGHTA and CDR2 FQGNSA. The CDR3 runs to 14 residues. V shed 5 bases and J shed 0 bases, with 10 bases lying between them. The CDR3 bases are TGTGCCAGCAGCACCGGGAGAACTAACTATGGCTACACCTTC. This codes for CASSTGRTNYGYTF.

The gene calls are TRBV20-1 and TRBJ2-7; 8 nucleotides align to TRBD1. The CDR3 covers 13 residues. Per germline, CDR1 DFQATT and CDR2 SNEGSKA (reference sequence). The V and J ends lost 6 bases and 2 bases, in that order; junction bases with no gene match: 6. CDR3 sequence reads: CSARTGKAYEQYF. CDR3 sequence (DNA): TGCAGTGCCCGGACAGGGAAGGCCTACGAGCAGTACTTC.

V usage is TRBV4-1 and J usage is TRBJ2-6; D unclear. CDR1 and CDR2 (germline): MGHRA, YSYEKL. The CDR3 is 17 amino acids. The germline V and J ends were trimmed by 1 base and 0 bases, with 10 bases remaining between them. CDR3 sequence (DNA): TGCGCCAGCAGCCAAGTTCCGGGTAGCTCTGGGGCCAACGTCCTGACTTTC. Residues: CASSQVPGSSGANVLTF.

J is TRBJ2-1 and V is TRBV9; unclear D gene. V was trimmed by 3 bases and J by 4 bases, leaving 20 bases between them. Germline V CDR1 and CDR2: SGDLS, YYNGEE. This CDR3 region has 17 residues. In DNA form, the CDR3 reads TGTGCCAGCAGCGCCCTTATGATCATGACTGGGTACAATGAGCAGTTCTTC. This gives the protein CASSALMIMTGYNEQFF. The full variable domain, its missing parts supplied by reference TRBV9 and TRBJ2-1, is DSGVTQTPKHLITATGQRVTLRCSPRSGDLSVYWYQQSLDQGLQFLIQYYNGEERAKGNILERFSAQQFPDLHSELNLSSLELGDSALYFCASSALMIMTGYNEQFFGPGTRLTVL.

The V and J genes are TRBV7-9 and TRBJ1-6; D possibly corresponds to TRBD1 (5 bases). CDR3 length: 16 residues. The germline V gene encodes CDR1 SEHNR and CDR2 FQNEAQ (reference sequence). The ends were cut back, 0 bases at V and 7 bases at J, with 13 bases in the middle. The CDR3 region has the DNA TGTGCCAGCAGCTTAGCTACCGGGGCGCGCAATTCACCCCTCCACTTT. It codes for CASSLATGARNSPLHF.

In its sample, this clonotype was seen a few times. V is TRBV7-2 and J is TRBJ1-1, with D possibly matching TRBD1 (6 bases). V lost 4 bases, J lost 9 bases, and 18 bases lay in between. This CDR3 is built from 14 residues. Germline V gene data show CDR1 as SGHTA and CDR2 as FQGNSA. The DNA of the CDR3 is TGTGCCAGCAGCTCGCACAGGGTTGAGTCCCAAGCTTTCTTT. Translated, it gives CASSSHRVESQAFF.